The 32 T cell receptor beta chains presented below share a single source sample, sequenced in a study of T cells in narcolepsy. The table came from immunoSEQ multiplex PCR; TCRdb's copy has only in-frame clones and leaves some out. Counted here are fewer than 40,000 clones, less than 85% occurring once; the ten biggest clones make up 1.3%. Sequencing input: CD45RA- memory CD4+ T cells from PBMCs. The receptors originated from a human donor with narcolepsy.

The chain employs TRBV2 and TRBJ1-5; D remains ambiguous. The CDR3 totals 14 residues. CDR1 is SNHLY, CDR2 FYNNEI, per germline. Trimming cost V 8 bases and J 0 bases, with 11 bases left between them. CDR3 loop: CASGERASNQPQHF. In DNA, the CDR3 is TGTGCCAGCGGGGAGAGGGCTAGCAATCAGCCCCAGCATTTT.

The CDR3 here is CASRQGTDNSPLHF. The CDR3, as DNA: TGTGCCAGTAGGCAGGGGACAGATAATTCACCCCTCCACTTT. The genes are TRBV19 and TRBJ1-6; 7 bases match TRBD1. Trimming cost V 6 bases and J 5 bases; bases outside gene matches: 4. This CDR3 is 14 amino acids long. The V gene's germline CDR1 is LNHDA and CDR2 SQIVND (reference sequence). The entire variable domain, with the rest obtained from reference TRBV19 and TRBJ1-6, is as follows: DGGITQSPKYLFRKEGQNVTLSCEQNLNHDAMYWYRQDPGQGLRLIYYSQIVNDFQKGDIAEGYSVSREKKESFPLTVTSAQKNPTAFYLCASRQGTDNSPLHFGNGTRLTVT.

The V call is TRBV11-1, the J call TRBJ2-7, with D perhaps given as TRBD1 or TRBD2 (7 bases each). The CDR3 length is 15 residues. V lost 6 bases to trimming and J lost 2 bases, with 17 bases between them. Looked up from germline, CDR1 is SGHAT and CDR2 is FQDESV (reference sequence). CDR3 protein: CASSPSSGGAYEQYF. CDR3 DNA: TGTGCCAGCAGTCCCAGTTCAGGGGGGGCCTACGAGCAGTACTTC.

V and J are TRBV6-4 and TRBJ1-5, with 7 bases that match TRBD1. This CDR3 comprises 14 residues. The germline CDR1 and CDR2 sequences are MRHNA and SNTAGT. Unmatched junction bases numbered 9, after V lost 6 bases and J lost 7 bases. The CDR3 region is CASSENTGAQPQHF. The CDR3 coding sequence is TGTGCCAGCAGCGAGAATACAGGGGCCCAGCCCCAGCATTTT.

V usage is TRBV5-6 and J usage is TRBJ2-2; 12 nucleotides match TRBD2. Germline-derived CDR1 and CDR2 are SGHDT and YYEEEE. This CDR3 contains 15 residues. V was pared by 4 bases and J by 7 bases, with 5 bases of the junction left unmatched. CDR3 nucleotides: TGTGCCAGCAGCCCTAGCGGGGGGGCCGTCGGGGAGCTGTTTTTT. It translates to CASSPSGGAVGELFF.

CDR3 bases: TGTGCCAGCAGTTACACAGGGGATGGGGGCTACACCTTC. This encodes CASSYTGDGGYTF. This rearrangement joins TRBV6-5 to TRBJ1-2; 7 bases fit TRBD1. V was pared by 2 bases and J by 8 bases, with 5 bases of the junction left unmatched. This CDR3 has 13 amino acids. Germline lookup yields CDR1 MNHEY and CDR2 SVGAGI.

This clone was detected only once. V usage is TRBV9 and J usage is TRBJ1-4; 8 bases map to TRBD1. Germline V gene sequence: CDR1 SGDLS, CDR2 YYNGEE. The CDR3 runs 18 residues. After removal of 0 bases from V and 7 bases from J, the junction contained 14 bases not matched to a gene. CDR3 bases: TGTGCCAGCAGCGTAGGGGACAGGATGCAGGTAACCAGTGAAAAACTGTTTTTT. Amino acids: CASSVGDRMQVTSEKLFF.

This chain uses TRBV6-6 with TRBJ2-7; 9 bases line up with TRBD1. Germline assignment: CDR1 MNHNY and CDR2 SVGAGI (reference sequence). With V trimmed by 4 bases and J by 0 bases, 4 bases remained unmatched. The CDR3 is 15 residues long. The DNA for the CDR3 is TGTGCCAGCAGTTCGACAGGGGGGAGCTCCTACGAGCAGTACTTC. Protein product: CASSSTGGSSYEQYF.

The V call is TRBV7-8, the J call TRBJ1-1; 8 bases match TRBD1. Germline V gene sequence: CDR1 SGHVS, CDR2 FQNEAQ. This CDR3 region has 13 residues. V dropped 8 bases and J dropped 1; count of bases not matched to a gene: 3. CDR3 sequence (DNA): TGTGCCAGCGGGGGGACAGGGAACACTGAAGCTTTCTTT. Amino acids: CASGGTGNTEAFF. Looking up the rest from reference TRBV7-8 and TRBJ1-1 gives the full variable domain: GAGVSQSPRYKVAKRGQDVALRCDPISGHVSLFWYQQALGQGPEFLTYFQNEAQLDKSGLPSDRFFAERPEGSVSTLKIQRTQQEDSAVYLCASGGTGNTEAFFGQGTRLTVV.

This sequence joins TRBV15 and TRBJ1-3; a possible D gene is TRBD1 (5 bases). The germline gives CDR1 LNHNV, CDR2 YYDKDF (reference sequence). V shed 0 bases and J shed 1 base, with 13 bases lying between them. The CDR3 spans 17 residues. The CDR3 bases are TGTGCCACCAGCAGAGATTTCGGGACCCCTTCTGGAAACACCATATATTTT. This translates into CATSRDFGTPSGNTIYF.

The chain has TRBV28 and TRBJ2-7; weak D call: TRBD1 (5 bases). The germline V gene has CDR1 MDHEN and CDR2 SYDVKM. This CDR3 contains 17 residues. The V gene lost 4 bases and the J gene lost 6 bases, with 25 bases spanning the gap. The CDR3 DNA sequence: TGTGCCAGCAGTTCACCCGGTAGGGGTCAGGGATCTTCCGAGCAGTACTTC. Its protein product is CASSSPGRGQGSSEQYF.

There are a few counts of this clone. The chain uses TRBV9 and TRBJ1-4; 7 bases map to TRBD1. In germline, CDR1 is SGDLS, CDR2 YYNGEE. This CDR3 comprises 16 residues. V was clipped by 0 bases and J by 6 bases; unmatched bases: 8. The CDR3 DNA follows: TGTGCCAGCAGCGTAGCGGAGGGGGCGAGGTATGAAAAACTGTTTTTT. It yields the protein CASSVAEGARYEKLFF.

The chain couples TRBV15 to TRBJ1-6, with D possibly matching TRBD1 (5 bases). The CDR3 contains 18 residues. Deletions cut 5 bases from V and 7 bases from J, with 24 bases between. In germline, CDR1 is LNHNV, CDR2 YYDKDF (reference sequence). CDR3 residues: CATSGPGPNILGNSPLHF. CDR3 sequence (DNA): TGTGCCACCAGCGGCCCGGGACCGAACATTTTGGGGAATTCACCCCTCCACTTT. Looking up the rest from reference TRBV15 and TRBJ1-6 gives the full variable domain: DAMVIQNPRYQVTQFGKPVTLSCSQTLNHNVMYWYQQKSSQAPKLLFHYYDKDFNNEADTPDNFQSRRPNTSFCFLDIRSPGLGDTAMYLCATSGPGPNILGNSPLHFGNGTRLTVT.

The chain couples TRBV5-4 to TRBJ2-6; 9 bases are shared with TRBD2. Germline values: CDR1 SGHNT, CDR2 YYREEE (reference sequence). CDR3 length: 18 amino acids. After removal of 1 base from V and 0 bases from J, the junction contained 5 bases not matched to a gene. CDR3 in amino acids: CASSLSGGSTSGANVLTF. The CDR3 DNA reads TGTGCCAGCAGCTTGAGCGGGGGGTCCACCTCTGGGGCCAACGTCCTGACTTTC.

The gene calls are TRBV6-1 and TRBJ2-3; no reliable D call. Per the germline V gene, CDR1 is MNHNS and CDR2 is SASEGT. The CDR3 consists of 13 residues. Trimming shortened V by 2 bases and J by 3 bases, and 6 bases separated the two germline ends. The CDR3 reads CASSELRTDTQYF. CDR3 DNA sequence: TGTGCCAGCAGTGAACTGCGGACAGATACGCAGTATTTT.

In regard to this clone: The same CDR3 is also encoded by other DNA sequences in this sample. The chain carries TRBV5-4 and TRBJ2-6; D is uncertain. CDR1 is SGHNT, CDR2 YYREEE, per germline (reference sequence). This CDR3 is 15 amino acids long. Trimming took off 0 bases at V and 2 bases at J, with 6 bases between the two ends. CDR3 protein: CASSLATAGANVLTF. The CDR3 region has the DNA TGTGCCAGCAGCTTGGCTACAGCTGGGGCCAACGTCCTGACTTTC.

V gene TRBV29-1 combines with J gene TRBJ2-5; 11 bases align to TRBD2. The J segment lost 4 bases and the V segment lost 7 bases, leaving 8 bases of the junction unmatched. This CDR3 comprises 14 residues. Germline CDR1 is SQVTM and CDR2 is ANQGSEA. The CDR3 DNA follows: TGCAGCGCCAGCCTAGCGGGGGGAGGAGAGACCCAGTACTTC. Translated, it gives CSASLAGGGETQYF. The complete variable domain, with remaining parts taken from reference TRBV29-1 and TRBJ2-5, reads SAVISQKPSRDICQRGTSLTIQCQVDSQVTMMFWYRQQPGQSLTLIATANQGSEATYESGFVIDKFPISRPNLTFSTLTVSNMSPEDSSIYLCSASLAGGGETQYFGPGTRLLVL.

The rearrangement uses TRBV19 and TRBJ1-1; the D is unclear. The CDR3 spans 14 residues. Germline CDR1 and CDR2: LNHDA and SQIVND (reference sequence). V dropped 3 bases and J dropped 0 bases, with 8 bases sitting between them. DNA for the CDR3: TGTGCCAGTAGTATGCAAGGGATGAACACTGAAGCTTTCTTT. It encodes CASSMQGMNTEAFF.

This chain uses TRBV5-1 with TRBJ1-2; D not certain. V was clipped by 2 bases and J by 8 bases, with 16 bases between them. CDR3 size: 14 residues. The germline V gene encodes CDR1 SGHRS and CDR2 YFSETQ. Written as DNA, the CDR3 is TGCGCCAGCAGCTTATTCCTCGACACGGGGGGCTACACCTTC. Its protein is CASSLFLDTGGYTF.

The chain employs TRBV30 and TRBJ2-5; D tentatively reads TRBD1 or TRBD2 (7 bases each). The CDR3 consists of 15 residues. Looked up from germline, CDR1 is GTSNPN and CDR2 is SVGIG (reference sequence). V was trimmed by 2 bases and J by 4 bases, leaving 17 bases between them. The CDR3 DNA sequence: TGTGCCTGGAGTCGTACTAGCGCAGGGGGAGAGACCCAGTACTTC. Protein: CAWSRTSAGGETQYF.

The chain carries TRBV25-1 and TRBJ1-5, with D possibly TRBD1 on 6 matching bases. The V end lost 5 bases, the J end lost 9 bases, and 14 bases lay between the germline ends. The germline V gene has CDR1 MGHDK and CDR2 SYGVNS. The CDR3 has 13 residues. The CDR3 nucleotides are TGTGCCAGCAGTACAGGGCTTGAGGGGCCCCAGCATTTT. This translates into CASSTGLEGPQHF. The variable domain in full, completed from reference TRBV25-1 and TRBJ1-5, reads EADIYQTPRYLVIGTGKKITLECSQTMGHDKMYWYQQDPGMELHLIHYSYGVNSTEKGDLSSESTVSRIRTEHFPLTLESARPSHTSQYLCASSTGLEGPQHFGDGTRLSIL.

The CDR3 coding sequence is TGTGCCAGCAGTAGATCCGGGACAGGGCTTGAAAAACTGTTTTTT. It translates to CASSRSGTGLEKLFF. The chain couples TRBV6-5 to TRBJ1-4; 9 bases are a match to TRBD1. V shed 5 bases and J 7 bases; nucleotides not matched to a gene: 8. Looked up from germline, CDR1 is MNHEY and CDR2 is SVGAGI. The length of the CDR3 is 15 residues.

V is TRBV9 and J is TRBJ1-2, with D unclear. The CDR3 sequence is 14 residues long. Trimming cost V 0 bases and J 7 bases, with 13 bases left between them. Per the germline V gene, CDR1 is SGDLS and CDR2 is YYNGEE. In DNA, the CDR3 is TGTGCCAGCAGCGTAGGACCTACACGTAGTGGCTACACCTTC. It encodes CASSVGPTRSGYTF.

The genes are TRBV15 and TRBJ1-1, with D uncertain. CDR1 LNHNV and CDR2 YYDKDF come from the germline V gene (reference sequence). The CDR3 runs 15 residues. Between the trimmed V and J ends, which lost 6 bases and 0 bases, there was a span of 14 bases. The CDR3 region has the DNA TGTGCCACCAGTCGTGCAGGCGATCTGAACACTGAAGCTTTCTTT. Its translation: CATSRAGDLNTEAFF.

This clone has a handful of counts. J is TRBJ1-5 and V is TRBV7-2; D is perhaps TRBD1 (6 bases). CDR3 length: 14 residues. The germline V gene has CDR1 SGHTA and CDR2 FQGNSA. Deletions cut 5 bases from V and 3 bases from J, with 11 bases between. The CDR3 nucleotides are TGTGCCAGCAGCCCCTGGACAGTCAATCAGCCCCAGCATTTT. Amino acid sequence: CASSPWTVNQPQHF.

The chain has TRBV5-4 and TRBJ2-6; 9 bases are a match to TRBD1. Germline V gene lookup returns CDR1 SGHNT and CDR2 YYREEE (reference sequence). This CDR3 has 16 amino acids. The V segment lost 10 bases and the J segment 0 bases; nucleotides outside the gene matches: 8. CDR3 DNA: TGTGCCTCCAGGACAGGGGACTTCTCTGGGGCCAACGTCCTGACTTTC. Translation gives CASRTGDFSGANVLTF. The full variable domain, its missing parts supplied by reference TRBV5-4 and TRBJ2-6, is ETGVTQSPTHLIKTRGQQVTLRCSSQSGHNTVSWYQQALGQGPQFIFQYYREEENGRGNFPPRFSGLQFPNYSSELNVNALELDDSALYLCASRTGDFSGANVLTFGAGSRLTVL.

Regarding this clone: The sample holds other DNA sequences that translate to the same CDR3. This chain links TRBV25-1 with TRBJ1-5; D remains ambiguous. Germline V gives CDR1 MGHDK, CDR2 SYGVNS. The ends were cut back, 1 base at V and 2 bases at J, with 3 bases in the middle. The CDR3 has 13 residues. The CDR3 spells CASSEFGNQPQHF. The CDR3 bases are TGTGCCAGCAGTGAATTCGGCAATCAGCCCCAGCATTTT.

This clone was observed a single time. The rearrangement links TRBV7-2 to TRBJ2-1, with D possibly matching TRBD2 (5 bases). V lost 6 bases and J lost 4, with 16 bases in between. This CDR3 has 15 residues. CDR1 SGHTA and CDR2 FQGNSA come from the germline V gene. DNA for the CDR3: TGTGCCAGCAGTACAGCCACGCGGGTTTACAATGAGCAGTTCTTC. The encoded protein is CASSTATRVYNEQFF. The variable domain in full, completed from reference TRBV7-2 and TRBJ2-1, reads GAGVSQSPSNKVTEKGKDVELRCDPISGHTALYWYRQSLGQGLEFLIYFQGNSAPDKSGLPSDRFSAERTGGSVSTLTIQRTQQEDSAVYLCASSTATRVYNEQFFGPGTRLTVL.

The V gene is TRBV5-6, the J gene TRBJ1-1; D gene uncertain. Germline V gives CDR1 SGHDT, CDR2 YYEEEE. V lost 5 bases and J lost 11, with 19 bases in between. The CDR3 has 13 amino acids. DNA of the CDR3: TGTGCCAGCAGTTCGGCAGGACCCGTTAGGGCTTTCTTT. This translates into CASSSAGPVRAFF.

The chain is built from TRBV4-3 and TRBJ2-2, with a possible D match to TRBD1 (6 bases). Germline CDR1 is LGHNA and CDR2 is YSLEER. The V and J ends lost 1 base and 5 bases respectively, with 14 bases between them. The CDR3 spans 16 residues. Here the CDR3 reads CASSQAGASRTGELFF. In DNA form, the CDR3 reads TGCGCCAGCAGCCAAGCAGGGGCCAGTCGTACCGGGGAGCTGTTTTTT.

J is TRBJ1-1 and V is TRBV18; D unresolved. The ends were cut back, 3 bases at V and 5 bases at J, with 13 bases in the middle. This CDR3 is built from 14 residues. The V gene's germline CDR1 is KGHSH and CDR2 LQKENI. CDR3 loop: CASSPRGLGTEAFF. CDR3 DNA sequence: TGTGCCAGCTCACCGCGCGGACTGGGGACTGAAGCTTTCTTT.

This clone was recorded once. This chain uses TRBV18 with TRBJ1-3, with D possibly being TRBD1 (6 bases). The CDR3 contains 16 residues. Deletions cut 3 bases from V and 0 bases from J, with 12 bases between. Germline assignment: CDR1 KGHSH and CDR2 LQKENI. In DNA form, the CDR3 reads TGTGCCAGCTCACCGGACAGTTTTAGCTCTGGAAACACCATATATTTT. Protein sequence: CASSPDSFSSGNTIYF. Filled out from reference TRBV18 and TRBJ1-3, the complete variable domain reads NAGVMQNPRHLVRRRGQEARLRCSPMKGHSHVYWYRQLPEEGLKFMVYLQKENIIDESGMPKERFSAEFPKEGPSILRIQQVVRGDSAAYFCASSPDSFSSGNTIYFGEGSWLTVV.